This T cell receptor beta chain comes out of a study of PD-L1 blockade in urothelial cancer. Whole-study context: Once treatment had started, blood was analyzed at 3 weeks (second dose) and again at 6 weeks. Blood samples had a median of 141,255 T cells, 83,000 or so unique TCRs, and clonality about 0.074.

Per the germline V gene, CDR1 is MDHEN and CDR2 is SYDVKM. This CDR3 is 15 amino acids long. Germline trimming cut 3 bases from V and 9 bases from J; bases unmatched to any gene: 10. The time point denotes: pretreatment peripheral blood. The patients' disease, urothelial carcinoma, was locally advanced or metastatic. Spike-ins of synthetic TCR analog templates went into each PCR. The table came from immunoSEQ multiplex PCR; TCRdb's copy has only in-frame clones and leaves some out. There are 50,000 to 55,000 clones in the sample; around 72% occur only once, and roughly 4% lies in the top ten. This specimen was PBMCs, taken around atezolizumab (anti-PD-L1) treatment. The chain carries TRBV28 and TRBJ1-5, with TRBD1 matching over 8 bases. This TCR was recovered from a man aged 70-80 years with urothelial cancer. The CDR3 reads CASSFPGQGLRPQHF. The CDR3 coding sequence is TGTGCCAGCAGTTTTCCCGGACAGGGTCTCCGGCCCCAGCATTTT.